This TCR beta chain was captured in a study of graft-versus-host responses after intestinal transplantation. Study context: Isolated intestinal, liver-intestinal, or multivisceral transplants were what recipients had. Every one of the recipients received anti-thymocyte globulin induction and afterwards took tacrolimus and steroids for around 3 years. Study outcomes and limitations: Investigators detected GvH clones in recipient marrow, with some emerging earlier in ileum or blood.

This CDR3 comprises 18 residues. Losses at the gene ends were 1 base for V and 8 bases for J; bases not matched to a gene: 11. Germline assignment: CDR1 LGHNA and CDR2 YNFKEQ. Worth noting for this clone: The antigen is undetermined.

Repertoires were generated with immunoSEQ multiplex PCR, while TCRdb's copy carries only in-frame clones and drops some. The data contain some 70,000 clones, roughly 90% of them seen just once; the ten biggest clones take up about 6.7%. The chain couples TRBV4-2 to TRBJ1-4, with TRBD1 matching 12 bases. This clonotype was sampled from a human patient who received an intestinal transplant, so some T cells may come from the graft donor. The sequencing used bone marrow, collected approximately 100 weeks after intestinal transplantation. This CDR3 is CASSQVGDRGLTGEKLFF. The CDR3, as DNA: TGTGCCAGCAGCCAAGTTGGGGACAGGGGGCTCACGGGCGAAAAACTGTTTTTT.